A selection of T cell receptor beta chains follows, all from one sample in a study of blood T cell repertoires in COVID-19. Sequencing used immunoSEQ multiplex PCR; TCRdb keeps in-frame clones, though not all of them. Of about 240,000 clones in the sample, approximately 86% are singletons; the top ten hold roughly 7.8%. The sample taken for sequencing was peripheral blood. These receptors were collected from a man in his sixties who had recovered from COVID-19. The conserved cysteine and the conserved F or W are not part of the CDR3 here. Fields, in order: V gene, J gene, CDR3 protein.

>TRBV5-1|TRBJ2-5
ASSAGTGGYQETQY
>TRBV5-4|TRBJ2-3
ASSLTGGIQY
>TRBV6-2/TRBV6-3|TRBJ1-1
ASSYASQAGAF
>TRBV30|TRBJ1-5
AWSGGTGGQPQH
>TRBV4-2|TRBJ2-3
ASSRRDFPTDTQY
>TRBV11-2|TRBJ1-1
ASSSLQGSAF
>TRBV10-3|TRBJ1-3
AIGSSGNTIY
>TRBV2|TRBJ2-7
ASGEATSYNEQY
>TRBV3-1/TRBV3-2|TRBJ1-2
ASSQRGQGAVGYT
>TRBV11-2|TRBJ2-1
ASSPGRAPGTSGDSGF
>TRBV24-1|TRBJ2-1
ATSDALRGNEQF
>TRBV30|TRBJ2-3
AWGERAPDTQY
>TRBV30|TRBJ2-1
AWSLGQYNEQF
>TRBV3-1/TRBV3-2|TRBJ1-2
ASSQEKGPGRGLYGYT
>TRBV3-1/TRBV3-2|TRBJ2-2
ASSQSPNTGELF
>TRBV2|TRBJ1-6
ASSLQGNSPLH
>TRBV6-5|TRBJ2-1
ASSQRSAGNEQF
>TRBV5-1|TRBJ1-1
ASRRGQGQNTEAF
>TRBV11-2|TRBJ2-2
ASSLSSGAVGELF
>TRBV5-1|TRBJ2-5
ASSLEKGGGTQY
>TRBV6-5|TRBJ1-6
ASSGQPDNSPLH
>TRBV15|TRBJ1-5
ATRQTGANQPQH
>TRBV9|TRBJ2-2
ASSVQGHYTGELF
>TRBV3-1/TRBV3-2|TRBJ2-2
ASNTGDTGELF
>TRBV3-1/TRBV3-2|TRBJ2-4
ASKGLAKNIQY
>TRBV3-1/TRBV3-2|TRBJ1-6
ASSGGGGPHSPLH
>TRBV12-5|TRBJ2-3
ASGLVLGASGGSTDTQY
>TRBV30|TRBJ2-7
ACLAGANSYEQY
>TRBV12-5|TRBJ2-3
ASGLGGVDTDTQY
>TRBV24-1|TRBJ2-2
ATSAKGTGGPGELF
>TRBV19|TRBJ2-1
ASRRTGGQF
>TRBV27|TRBJ1-2
ASSYRDRGRYGYT
>TRBV6-2/TRBV6-3|TRBJ1-1
ASSPFLNTEAF
>TRBV5-1|TRBJ1-5
ASSLRGQNNQPQH
>TRBV7-9|TRBJ1-4
ASSLFPRGASEKLF
>TRBV3-1/TRBV3-2|TRBJ2-4
ASSQANRVDIQY
>TRBV10-1|TRBJ1-6
ASRQGRTDNSPLH
>TRBV27|TRBJ2-3
ASSLLDDGRRQY
>TRBV19|TRBJ1-1
ASRPTNRGPGTEAF
>TRBV21-1|TRBJ1-5
ASSKRGTRDQPQH
>TRBV19|TRBJ1-4
ASSRTTTEKLF
>TRBV9|TRBJ2-2
ASSVGGGASRTGELF
>TRBV2|TRBJ1-5
ASSSQGAGGNQPQH
>TRBV4-2|TRBJ2-5
ASSQDGAAREGEETQY
>TRBV6-5|TRBJ2-2
ASSRDYFTGELF
>TRBV19|TRBJ1-1
ATGTGNTEAF
>TRBV7-7|TRBJ1-1
ASSLTRSSEAF
>TRBV19|TRBJ2-1
ASTDGGLGIDEQF
>TRBV5-1|TRBJ2-2
ASSLAQGGNTGELF
>TRBV27|TRBJ2-3
ASSLRGTDTQY
>TRBV30|TRBJ2-3
ATGFADTQY
>TRBV9|TRBJ2-3
ASSVVNYGADTQY
>TRBV11-2|TRBJ2-7
ASSLFGGNEQY
>TRBV5-4|TRBJ2-6
ASSSARSGANVLT
>TRBV7-6|TRBJ2-7
ASSFTGGEQY
>TRBV5-1|TRBJ2-3
ASSPKGGTSGTDTQY
>TRBV6-5|TRBJ1-2
ASSRQPNYGYT
>TRBV5-1|TRBJ2-3
ASSKQGASGTDTQY
>TRBV27|TRBJ1-4
ASSLLAERSANEKLF